The T cell receptor (beta chain) under discussion was sequenced for a study of identical twins. Overall study findings and caveats: Twin-shared out-of-frame alpha sequences were enriched for low generation probability.

This clonotype was observed many times. Its antigen is not known. V lost 7 bases to trimming and J lost 4 bases; unmatched junction nucleotides: 16. Germline CDR1 and CDR2: SQVTM and ANQGSEA. CDR3 length: 16 amino acids. Each CDR3 protein gets one entry after TCRdb re-called the 5' RACE reads with MiXCR. The sample contains hundreds of thousands of distinct CDR3 sequences, around an eighth of which appear only once. The J gene is TRBJ2-1, the V gene TRBV29-1; TRBD2 aligns across 7 bases. This TCR was recovered from a woman between 18 and 29 years old in good health. The sequenced sample consisted of memory (CD45RO+) T cells sorted from blood. This CDR3 reads CSALRPSGTAYNEQFF. The CDR3 region has the DNA TGCAGCGCCCTGCGCCCGAGCGGGACGGCGTACAATGAGCAGTTCTTC.